The 19 T cell receptor beta chains given below trace back to one sample, sequenced in a study of control samples from healthy donors and cancer patients. Only in-frame clones appear in the TCRdb table, and some are missing; sequencing was by immunoSEQ multiplex PCR. The table shows approximately 58,000 clones, with around 87% occurring only once. Sequenced material: PBMCs. The receptors come from a woman aged 60 to 75 with lung cancer.

The chain recombines TRBV5-1 with TRBJ2-3; 8 bases are a match to TRBD2. Germline CDR1 and CDR2: SGHRS and YFSETQ. J gave up 4 bases and V 3 bases, and 7 bases lay outside the gene matches. The CDR3 has 15 amino acids. CDR3 sequence (DNA): TGCGCCAGCAGCTCCCGAGCGGGGGCGGCAGATACGCAGTATTTT. Its protein is CASSSRAGAADTQYF.

In its sample, this clone was seen a few times. The chain is built from TRBV5-1 and TRBJ1-4; TRBD1 aligns across 8 bases. V lost 4 bases and J lost 4; bases outside the gene matches: 6. Looked up from germline, CDR1 is SGHRS and CDR2 is YFSETQ. The CDR3 covers 15 residues. The chain's CDR3 is CASSLMTGDNEKLFF. In DNA, the CDR3 is TGCGCCAGCAGCCTGATGACAGGGGATAATGAAAAACTGTTTTTT.

V and J are TRBV6-1 and TRBJ2-7; no definite D call. V dropped 5 bases and J dropped 3 bases, with 8 bases sitting between them. The CDR3 spans 12 residues. Germline CDR1 reads MNHNS; CDR2 reads SASEGT. The CDR3 DNA follows: TGTGCCAGCAGTCCAACCGACTACGAGCAGTACTTC. The encoded protein is CASSPTDYEQYF.

The chain couples TRBV29-1 to TRBJ1-1, with 7 bases identical to TRBD1. V was pared by 1 base and J by 5 bases, with 13 bases of the junction left unmatched. CDR1 and CDR2 from the germline V gene are SQVTM and ANQGSEA. This CDR3 comprises 16 residues. CDR3 sequence (DNA): TGCAGCGTTGAAGGGGCTAACAGGGGAAAGAAAACTGAAGCTTTCTTT. Translating gives CSVEGANRGKKTEAFF.

In its sample, this clone was seen a few times. The chain couples TRBV19 to TRBJ1-5; D is undetermined. The germline CDR1 and CDR2 sequences are LNHDA and SQIVND (reference sequence). V shed 10 bases and J shed 4 bases, with 11 bases lying between them. The CDR3 runs to 12 residues. CDR3 loop: CATDGINQPQHF. The CDR3 bases are TGTGCCACCGACGGTATTAATCAGCCCCAGCATTTT.

Written as DNA, the CDR3 is TGTGCCAGCAGTGAAGCAGAGGGGGCCTTGAACACTGAAGCTTTCTTT. Translation gives CASSEAEGALNTEAFF. The V gene is TRBV6-1, the J gene TRBJ1-1, with 7 bases aligning to TRBD1. This CDR3 spans 16 amino acids. Germline V lookup: CDR1 MNHNS, CDR2 SASEGT. Trimming took 0 bases from V and 0 from J; bases not matched to a gene: 4.

The chain combines TRBV30 with TRBJ2-5; 9 positions match TRBD2. Trimming at V came to 0 bases and at J to 9 bases, leaving 8 bases not matched to a gene. The length of the CDR3 is 14 residues. Germline V gene sequence: CDR1 GTSNPN, CDR2 SVGIG (reference sequence). This chain's CDR3 is CAWSVLAGGPPQYF. CDR3 sequence (DNA): TGTGCCTGGAGTGTACTGGCGGGAGGGCCCCCCCAGTACTTC. Full variable domain (remainder filled in from reference TRBV30 and TRBJ2-5): SQTIHQWPATLVQPVGSPLSLECTVEGTSNPNLYWYRQAAGRGLQLLFYSVGIGQISSEVPQNLSASRPQDRQFILSSKKLLLSDSGFYLCAWSVLAGGPPQYFGPGTRLLVL.

This sequence joins TRBV7-8 and TRBJ1-5; no reliable D call. Trimming cost V 5 bases and J 1 base, with 15 bases left between them. The CDR3 loop spans 16 amino acids. The V gene's germline CDR1 is SGHVS and CDR2 FQNEAQ. The DNA of the CDR3 is TGTGCCAGCAGCCCGGTTGGCGGGGTGAGCAATCAGCCCCAGCATTTT. It yields the protein CASSPVGGVSNQPQHF.

This clone was counted once. The chain joins TRBV19 to TRBJ2-7; D gene unclear. The CDR3 contains 12 residues. The V end was cut by 3 bases, the J end by 7 bases, with 10 bases between. Germline CDR1 is LNHDA and CDR2 is SQIVND (reference sequence). In DNA form, the CDR3 reads TGTGCCAGTAGTATTACTGGTCGGGAGCAGTACTTC. As protein: CASSITGREQYF.

This chain links TRBV2 with TRBJ2-3, with D unclear. In germline, CDR1 is SNHLY, CDR2 FYNNEI. V lost 6 bases to trimming and J lost 2 bases, with 21 bases between them. This CDR3 is 17 amino acids long. The CDR3 sequence is CASSYTETPVVTDTQYF. DNA for the CDR3: TGTGCCAGCAGCTACACCGAGACTCCCGTAGTCACAGATACGCAGTATTTT.

The chain carries TRBV25-1 and TRBJ1-4; D ambiguous. Trimming removed 3 bases from V and 2 bases from J, with 7 bases in between. The CDR3 contains 14 residues. The germline gives CDR1 MGHDK, CDR2 SYGVNS. CDR3 in amino acids: CASSEGRTNEKLFF. As DNA, the CDR3 is TGTGCCAGCAGTGAGGGGAGGACTAATGAAAAACTGTTTTTT.

The genes are TRBV12-3 or TRBV12-4 and TRBJ1-6; D ambiguous. V was cut by 4 bases and J by 13 bases, with 14 bases left in between. The CDR3 runs 13 residues. The CDR3 loop reads CASSSFRDMPLHF. CDR3 nucleotides: TGTGCCAGCAGTTCTTTTAGGGATATGCCCCTCCACTTT.

The chain uses TRBV28 and TRBJ2-7; the D gene is possibly TRBD2 (6 bases). Trimming removed 8 bases from V and 2 bases from J, with 19 bases in between. Germline CDR1 MDHEN, CDR2 SYDVKM. This CDR3 spans 15 amino acids. The CDR3 DNA reads as TGTGCCAGCCAGGAACGACTAGGGTTCACCTACGAGCAGTACTTC. Amino acid sequence: CASQERLGFTYEQYF.

This sequence joins TRBV5-1 and TRBJ2-7, with 8 nucleotides matching TRBD1. The CDR3 extends over 12 amino acids. V shed 4 bases and J 6 bases; nucleotides not matched to a gene: 3. Germline CDR1 and CDR2: SGHRS and YFSETQ. The CDR3 DNA reads TGCGCCAGCAGCGTCGACAGGGGCGAGCAGTACTTC. This codes for CASSVDRGEQYF.

As to this clone: This specimen includes other DNA sequences encoding the same CDR3. The chain is built from TRBV6-1 and TRBJ2-7; possibly TRBD1 for D (5 bases). Trimming cost V 3 bases and J 4 bases, with 13 bases left between them. The CDR3 loop spans 14 amino acids. CDR1 is MNHNS, CDR2 SASEGT, per germline. CDR3 region: CASSESAGQYEQYF. DNA for the CDR3: TGTGCCAGCAGTGAGTCGGCAGGGCAATACGAGCAGTACTTC.

The gene calls are TRBV5-4 and TRBJ1-2; TRBD1 aligns across 12 bases. The CDR3 covers 15 residues. Germline V gene sequence: CDR1 SGHNT, CDR2 YYREEE (reference sequence). The V gene end was trimmed by 4 bases and the J gene end by 8 bases; junction bases not matched to a gene: 9. In DNA form, the CDR3 reads TGTGCCAGCAGCGATCTGGGACAGGGGGCAGGCGGCTACACCTTC. This encodes CASSDLGQGAGGYTF.

The gene calls are TRBV4-1 and TRBJ1-3; D gene ambiguous. Germline V gene data show CDR1 as MGHRA and CDR2 as YSYEKL. This CDR3 comprises 13 residues. V was cut by 4 bases and J by 3 bases, with 7 bases left in between. The CDR3 bases are TGCGCCAGCAGCCTAGACATTGGAAACACCATATATTTT. Encoded protein: CASSLDIGNTIYF.

This clone occurred once. The rearrangement uses TRBV2 and TRBJ2-5, with D unclear. The CDR3 contains 13 residues. Between the trimmed V and J ends, which lost 3 bases and 5 bases, there was a span of 10 bases. Germline V gives CDR1 SNHLY, CDR2 FYNNEI. This chain's CDR3 is CASSDQAQETQYF. The CDR3 DNA reads TGTGCCAGCAGTGACCAGGCCCAGGAGACCCAGTACTTC.

V is TRBV5-6 and J is TRBJ2-5; D is tentatively TRBD1 or TRBD2 (5 bases each). Germline V CDR1 and CDR2: SGHDT, YYEEEE. The CDR3 contains 13 residues. Trimming stripped 4 bases from V and 10 bases from J, with 17 bases between. CDR3 amino acids: CASSPGADLDQYF. In DNA form, the CDR3 reads TGTGCCAGCAGCCCCGGGGCGGACCTTGACCAGTACTTC.